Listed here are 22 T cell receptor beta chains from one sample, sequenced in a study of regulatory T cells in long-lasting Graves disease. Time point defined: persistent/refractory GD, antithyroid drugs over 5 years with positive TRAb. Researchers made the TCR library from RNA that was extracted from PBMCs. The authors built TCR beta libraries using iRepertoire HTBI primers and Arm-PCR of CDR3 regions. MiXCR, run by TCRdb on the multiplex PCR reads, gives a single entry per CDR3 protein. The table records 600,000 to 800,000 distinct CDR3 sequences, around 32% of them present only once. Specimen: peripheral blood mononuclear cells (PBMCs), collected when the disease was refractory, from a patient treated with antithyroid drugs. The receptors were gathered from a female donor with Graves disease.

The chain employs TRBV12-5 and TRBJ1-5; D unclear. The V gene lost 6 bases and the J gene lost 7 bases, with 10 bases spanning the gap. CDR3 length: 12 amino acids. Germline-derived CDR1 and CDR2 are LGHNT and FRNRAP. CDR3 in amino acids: CASGRLEQPQHF. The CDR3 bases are TGTGCTAGTGGGCGACTCGAACAGCCCCAGCATTTT.

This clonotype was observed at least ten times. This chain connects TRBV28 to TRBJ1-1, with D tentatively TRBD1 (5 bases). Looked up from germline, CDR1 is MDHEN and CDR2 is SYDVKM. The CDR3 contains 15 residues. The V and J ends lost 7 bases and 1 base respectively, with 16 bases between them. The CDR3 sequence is CASTPLLRGNTEAFF. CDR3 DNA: TGTGCCAGCACCCCATTATTGAGGGGGAACACTGAAGCTTTCTTT.

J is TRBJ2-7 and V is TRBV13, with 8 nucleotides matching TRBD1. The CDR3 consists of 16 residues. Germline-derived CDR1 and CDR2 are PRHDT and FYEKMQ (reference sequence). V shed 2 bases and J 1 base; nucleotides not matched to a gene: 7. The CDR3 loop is CASSLYQGAVSYEQYF. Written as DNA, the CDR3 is TGTGCCAGCAGCTTATACCAGGGGGCGGTTTCCTACGAGCAGTACTTC.

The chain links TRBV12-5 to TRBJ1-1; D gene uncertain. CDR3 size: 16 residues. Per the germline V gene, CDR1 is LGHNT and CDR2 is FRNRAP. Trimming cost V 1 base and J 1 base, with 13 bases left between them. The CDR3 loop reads CASGLGPWTGNTEAFF. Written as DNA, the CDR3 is TGTGCTAGTGGTTTGGGCCCCTGGACGGGGAACACTGAAGCTTTCTTT.

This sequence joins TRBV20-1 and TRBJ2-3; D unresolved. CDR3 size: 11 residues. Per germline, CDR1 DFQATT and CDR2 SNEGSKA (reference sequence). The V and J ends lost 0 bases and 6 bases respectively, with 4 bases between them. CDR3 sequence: CSARESDTQYF. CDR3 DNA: TGCAGTGCTAGAGAATCCGATACGCAGTATTTT.

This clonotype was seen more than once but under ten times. The CDR3 region is CSAGTDLNTEAFF. The DNA of the CDR3 is TGCAGTGCTGGGACCGATTTGAACACTGAAGCTTTCTTT. The gene calls are TRBV20-1 and TRBJ1-1, with TRBD1 as a possible D gene (5 bases). CDR1 and CDR2 from the germline V gene are DFQATT and SNEGSKA (reference sequence). The CDR3 contains 13 residues. Between the trimmed V and J ends, which lost 5 bases and 0 bases, there was a span of 10 bases.

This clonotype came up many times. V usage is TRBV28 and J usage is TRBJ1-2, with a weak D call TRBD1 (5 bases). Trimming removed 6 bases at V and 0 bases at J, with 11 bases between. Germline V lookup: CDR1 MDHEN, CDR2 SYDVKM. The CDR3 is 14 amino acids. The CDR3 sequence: CASRLMGANYGYTF. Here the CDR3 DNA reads TGTGCCAGCAGGCTAATGGGGGCTAACTATGGCTACACCTTC.

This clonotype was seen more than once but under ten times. CDR3: CSAEPDSLYGYTF. Written as DNA, the CDR3 is TGCAGTGCCGAGCCCGACAGCCTCTATGGCTACACCTTC. This chain links TRBV20-1 with TRBJ1-2; perhaps TRBD1 as D (5 bases). The ends were cut back, 6 bases at V and 4 bases at J, with 15 bases in the middle. The CDR3 contains 13 residues. CDR1 is DFQATT and CDR2 is SNEGSKA in the germline V gene (reference sequence).

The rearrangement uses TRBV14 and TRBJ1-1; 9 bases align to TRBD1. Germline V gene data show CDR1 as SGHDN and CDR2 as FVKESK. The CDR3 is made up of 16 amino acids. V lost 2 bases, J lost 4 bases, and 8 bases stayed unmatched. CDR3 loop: CASSQTDRGLSTEAFF. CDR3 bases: TGTGCCAGCAGCCAAACCGACAGGGGGTTGAGCACTGAAGCTTTCTTT.

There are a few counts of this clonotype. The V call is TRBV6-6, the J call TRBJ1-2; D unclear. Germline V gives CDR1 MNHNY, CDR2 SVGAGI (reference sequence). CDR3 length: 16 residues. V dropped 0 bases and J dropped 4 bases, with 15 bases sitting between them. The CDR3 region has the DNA TGTGCCAGCAGTTACTCGTCTCTGGGTCAGATCTATGGCTACACCTTC. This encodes CASSYSSLGQIYGYTF.

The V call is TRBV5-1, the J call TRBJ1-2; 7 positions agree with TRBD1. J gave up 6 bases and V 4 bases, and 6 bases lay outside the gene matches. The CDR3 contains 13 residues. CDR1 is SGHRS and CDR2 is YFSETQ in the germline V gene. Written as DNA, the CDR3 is TGCGCCAGCAGCCCCGACAGGGTGCATGGCTACACCTTC. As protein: CASSPDRVHGYTF.

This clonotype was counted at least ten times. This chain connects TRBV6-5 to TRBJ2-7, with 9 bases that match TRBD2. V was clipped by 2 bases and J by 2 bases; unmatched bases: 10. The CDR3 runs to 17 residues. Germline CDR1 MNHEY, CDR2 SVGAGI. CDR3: CASSYLLREGRTYEQYF. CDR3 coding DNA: TGTGCCAGCAGTTACCTGTTGCGGGAGGGCAGGACCTACGAGCAGTACTTC.

The CDR3 bases are TGTGCCAGTAGTATGCCTCGCCGCCTGAACACTGAAGCTTTCTTT. The encoded protein is CASSMPRRLNTEAFF. The rearrangement joins TRBV19 to TRBJ1-1; D call uncertain. CDR1 LNHDA and CDR2 SQIVND come from the germline V gene (reference sequence). CDR3 length equals 15 residues. V was shortened by 3 bases and J by 0 bases, with 11 bases between the two germline ends.

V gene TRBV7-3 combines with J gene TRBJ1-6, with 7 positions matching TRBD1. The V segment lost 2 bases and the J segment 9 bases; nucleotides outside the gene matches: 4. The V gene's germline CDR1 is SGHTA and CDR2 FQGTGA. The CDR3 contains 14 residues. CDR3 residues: CASSLYPGGSPLHF. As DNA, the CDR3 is TGTGCCAGCAGCTTATATCCAGGGGGTTCACCCCTCCACTTT.

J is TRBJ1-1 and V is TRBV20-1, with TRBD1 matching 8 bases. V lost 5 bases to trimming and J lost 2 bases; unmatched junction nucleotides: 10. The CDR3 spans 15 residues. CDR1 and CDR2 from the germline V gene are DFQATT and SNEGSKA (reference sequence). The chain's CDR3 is CSAETPGTGNTEAFF. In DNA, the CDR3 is TGCAGTGCTGAGACTCCCGGGACAGGTAACACTGAAGCTTTCTTT.

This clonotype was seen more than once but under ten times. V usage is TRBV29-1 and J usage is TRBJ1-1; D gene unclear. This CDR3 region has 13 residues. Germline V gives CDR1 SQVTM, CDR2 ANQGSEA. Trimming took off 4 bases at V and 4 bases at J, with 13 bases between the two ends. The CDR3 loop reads CSVAFRRATEAFF. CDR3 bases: TGCAGCGTTGCTTTCCGAAGGGCCACTGAAGCTTTCTTT.

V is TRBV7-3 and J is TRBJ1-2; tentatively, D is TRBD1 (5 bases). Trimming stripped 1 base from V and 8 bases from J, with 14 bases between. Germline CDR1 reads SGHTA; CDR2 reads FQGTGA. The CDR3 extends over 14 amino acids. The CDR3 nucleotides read TGTGCCAGCAGCTTAAACTGGCAGGGCAACGGCTACACCTTC. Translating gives CASSLNWQGNGYTF.

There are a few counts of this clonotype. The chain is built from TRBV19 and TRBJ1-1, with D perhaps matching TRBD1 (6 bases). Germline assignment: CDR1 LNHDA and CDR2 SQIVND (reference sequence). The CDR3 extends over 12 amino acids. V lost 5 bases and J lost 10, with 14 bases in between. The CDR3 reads CASSVGTPGAFF. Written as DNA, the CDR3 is TGTGCCAGTAGTGTGGGGACACCCGGAGCTTTCTTT.

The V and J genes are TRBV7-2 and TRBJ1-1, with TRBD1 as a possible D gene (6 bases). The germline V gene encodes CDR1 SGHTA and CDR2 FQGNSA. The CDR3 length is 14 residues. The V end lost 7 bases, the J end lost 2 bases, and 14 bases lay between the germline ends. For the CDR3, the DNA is TGTGCCAGCACCCAGGGGCTTGTAAACACTGAAGCTTTCTTT. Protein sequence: CASTQGLVNTEAFF.

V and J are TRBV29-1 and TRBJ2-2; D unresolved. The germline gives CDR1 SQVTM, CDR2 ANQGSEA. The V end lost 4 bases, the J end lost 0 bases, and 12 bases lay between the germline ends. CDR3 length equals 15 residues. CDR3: CSVAAGGANTGELFF. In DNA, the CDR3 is TGCAGCGTTGCAGCCGGCGGAGCGAACACCGGGGAGCTGTTTTTT.

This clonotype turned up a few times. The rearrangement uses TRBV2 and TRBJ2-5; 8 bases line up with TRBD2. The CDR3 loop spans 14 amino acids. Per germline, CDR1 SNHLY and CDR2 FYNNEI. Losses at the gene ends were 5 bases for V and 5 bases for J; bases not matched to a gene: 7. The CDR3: CASSLSSGSETQYF. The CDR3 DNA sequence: TGTGCCAGCAGTCTATCTAGCGGGTCGGAGACCCAGTACTTC.

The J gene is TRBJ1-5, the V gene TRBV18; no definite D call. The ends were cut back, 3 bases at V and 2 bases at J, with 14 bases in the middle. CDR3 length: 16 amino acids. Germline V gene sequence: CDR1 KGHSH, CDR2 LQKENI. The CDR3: CASSPGVGSGNQPQHF. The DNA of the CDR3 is TGTGCCAGCTCACCCGGGGTAGGGAGCGGCAATCAGCCCCAGCATTTT.